The entry below describes one TCR beta chain. One entry per CDR3 protein, called by TCRdb with MiXCR from the 5' RACE reads. The table has around 530,000 distinct CDR3 sequences, over 12% seen once. This sample is drawn from a study of identical twins. These same data were also listed under a study on yellow fever vaccine responses in identical twins.

This clonotype was sampled from a woman aged 18-29 years in good health. The specimen was CD4+ T cells sorted from blood.

The CDR3 here is CASSPTSGSLGEQFF. The CDR3, as DNA: TGTGCCAGCAGCCCGACTAGCGGGAGTTTAGGTGAGCAGTTCTTC. J is TRBJ2-1 and V is TRBV6-1; TRBD2 agrees at 12 bases. With V trimmed by 6 bases and J by 9 bases, 9 bases remained unmatched. This CDR3 has 15 residues. CDR1 MNHNS and CDR2 SASEGT come from the germline V gene.